This T cell receptor (beta chain) derives from a study of blood T cell repertoires in COVID-19. Study-wide background: From the United States, Italy and Spain came samples of acute and convalescent COVID-19. The analysed material was cDNA or gDNA that came from T cells, B-cell-depleted T cells, or PBMCs.

In the original analysis: The authors estimated nucleated cell counts from reference gene primer amplification. Clones were read by immunoSEQ multiplex PCR, and TCRdb kept only the in-frame ones, dropping some. D and trimming come from the DNA, and the V and J calls and clone size come from that table. The sample comprises some 150,000 clones, 87% of which are singletons, and under 9% rests with the top ten. The CDR3 totals 14 residues. Per the germline V gene, CDR1 is MNHEY and CDR2 is SVGAGI. V shed 7 bases and J shed 2 bases, with 14 bases lying between them. Input material: peripheral blood. The receptor was isolated from a woman in her fifties or sixties with active or convalescent COVID-19. This chain joins TRBV6-5 and TRBJ2-5; D may be TRBD1 (7 bases). DNA of the CDR3: TGTGCCAGCAAAGCAGGGGGGACGCAAGAGACCCAGTACTTC. Translation: CASKAGGTQETQYF.